Included here is one T cell receptor (beta chain) sequence, with context. Its cognate antigen is unknown. CDR3 length equals 13 residues. From germline, CDR1 is MNHNS and CDR2 SASEGT. V was trimmed by 6 bases and J by 5 bases, leaving 13 bases between them. Sequencing used immunoSEQ multiplex PCR; TCRdb keeps in-frame clones, though not all of them. Of more than 30,000 clones detected, around two thirds appear once; the ten largest clones hold approximately 3.9%. The sample is drawn from a study of vaccination effects on CD4 cells after COVID-19. Whole-study context: Every participant took two doses of the BNT162b2 or mRNA-1273 vaccine. Study-wide points: Long after vaccination, the clones induced by infection and by vaccine shrank markedly in size.

Between days 9 and 11 of culture, CD4+ T cells were separated out. Nobody among the vaccine recipients had prior SARS-CoV-2 infection (nucleocapsid antibodies were negative). The receptor was derived from a human donor who received a COVID-19 vaccine. The gene calls are TRBV6-1 and TRBJ2-5; the D is unclear. Sequencing used CD4+ T cells from PBMCs cultured without peptide, obtained before COVID-19 vaccination. As DNA, the CDR3 is TGTGCCAGCAGGGACCAAAGCAGGGAGACCCAGTACTTC. Its protein is CASRDQSRETQYF.